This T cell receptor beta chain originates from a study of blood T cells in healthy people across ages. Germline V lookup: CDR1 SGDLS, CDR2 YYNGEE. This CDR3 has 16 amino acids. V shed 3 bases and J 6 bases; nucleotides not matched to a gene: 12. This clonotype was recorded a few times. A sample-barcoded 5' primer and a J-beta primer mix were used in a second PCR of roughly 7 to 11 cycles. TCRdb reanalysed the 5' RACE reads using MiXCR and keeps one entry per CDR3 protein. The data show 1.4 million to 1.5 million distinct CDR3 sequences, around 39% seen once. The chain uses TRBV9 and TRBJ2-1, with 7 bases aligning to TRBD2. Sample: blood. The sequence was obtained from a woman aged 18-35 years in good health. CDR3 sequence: CASSAPGGVWINEQFF. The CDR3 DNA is TGTGCCAGCAGCGCCCCGGGGGGTGTATGGATCAATGAGCAGTTCTTC.